These 8 T cell receptor beta chains were sequenced from one sample in a study of T cell repertoires in cytomegalovirus infection. One entry per CDR3 protein results from TCRdb running MiXCR on the reads. The sample includes over 90,000 distinct CDR3 sequences, approximately 15% of them seen just once. The sequenced sample consisted of PBMCs. All receptors come from a human donor in good health (CMV status not recorded). Some clones in this sample may be carry-over from other donors' samples.

The rearrangement uses TRBV5-1 and TRBJ1-1, with D perhaps TRBD1 (5 bases). V was clipped by 1 base and J by 4 bases, with 17 bases between them. Germline V gene sequence: CDR1 SGHRS, CDR2 YFSETQ. This CDR3 has 16 residues. DNA of the CDR3: TGCGCCAGCAGCTTGCTTCAGGGAAGTCCCCCCACTGAAGCTTTCTTT. It codes for CASSLLQGSPPTEAFF.

On this clonotype itself: A much larger clone lies one base from this, so it may be a read error. The CDR3 DNA reads TGTGCCAGCAGCTTTTGGCTAGCGGGGGCCCGGGACTACGAGCAGTACTTC. The encoded protein is CASSFWLAGARDYEQYF. This chain connects TRBV7-2 to TRBJ2-7; 10 bases are a match to TRBD2. The CDR3 sequence is 17 residues long. Germline values: CDR1 SGHTA, CDR2 FQGNSA. V shed 3 bases, J shed 3 bases, and the junction held 11 bases outside the gene matches.

This clonotype was observed a handful of times. The chain links TRBV4-2 to TRBJ2-1; 8 bases fit TRBD2. Germline values: CDR1 LGHNA, CDR2 YNFKEQ. Trimming removed 0 bases from V and 8 bases from J; junction bases left unmatched: 12. This CDR3 is built from 17 residues. The CDR3 coding sequence is TGTGCCAGCAGCCAAGAAAGCCTGCGGGGGGATGGGGATGAGCAGTTCTTC. It is translated as CASSQESLRGDGDEQFF.

This clonotype has just one count. The J gene is TRBJ2-1, the V gene TRBV11-2; D call uncertain. Germline values: CDR1 SGHAT, CDR2 FQNNGV. V was cut by 4 bases and J by 5 bases, with 12 bases left in between. This CDR3 has 14 amino acids. For the CDR3, the DNA is TGTGCCAGCAGCTCTCAGAGTGGGAACAATGAGCAGTTCTTC. It yields the protein CASSSQSGNNEQFF.

A few counts support this clonotype. The rearrangement links TRBV5-6 to TRBJ2-1; TRBD1 aligns across 10 bases. The CDR3 runs to 17 residues. The V segment lost 2 bases and the J segment 4 bases; nucleotides outside the gene matches: 9. Germline values: CDR1 SGHDT, CDR2 YYEEEE. The CDR3 DNA reads as TGTGCCAGCAGCTTTACTGCCGGGACAGGGGTTTACAATGAGCAGTTCTTC. As protein: CASSFTAGTGVYNEQFF.

This clonotype was counted a few times. The chain employs TRBV7-8 and TRBJ2-4, with 10 bases fitting TRBD1. The germline V gene encodes CDR1 SGHVS and CDR2 FQNEAQ. CDR3 size: 19 residues. The J segment lost 0 bases and the V segment lost 5 bases, leaving 13 bases of the junction unmatched. The CDR3 region has the DNA TGTGCCAGCAGCCCCCGGACAGGGGGTTATTTTAGAGCCAAAAACATTCAGTACTTC. It yields the protein CASSPRTGGYFRAKNIQYF.

Ten or more counts support this clonotype. This sequence joins TRBV7-8 and TRBJ2-4; a weak D match, TRBD1 (6 bases). Trimming pared 3 bases from V and 2 bases from J, leaving 14 bases between. Germline V CDR1 and CDR2: SGHVS, FQNEAQ. The CDR3 is 16 amino acids. CDR3 bases: TGTGCCAGCAGCTTTACAGGGAGTTATACCAAAAACATTCAGTACTTC. Translated, it gives CASSFTGSYTKNIQYF.

The CDR3 bases are TGTGCCAGCAGGCACAGACAGGGCGGGCAGCCCCAGCATTTT. Its translation: CASRHRQGGQPQHF. The J gene is TRBJ1-5, the V gene TRBV6-6; 7 bases align to TRBD1. The CDR3 loop spans 14 amino acids. J was trimmed by 7 bases and V by 6 bases; bases with no gene match: 9. Germline V gene lookup returns CDR1 MNHNY and CDR2 SVGAGI (reference sequence).